A selection of T cell receptor beta chains follows, all from one sample in a study of blood T cells in healthy people across ages. MiXCR, run by TCRdb on the 5' RACE reads, gives a single entry per CDR3 protein. The top ten clones hold less than 3.5% of a sample with about 780,000 distinct CDR3 sequences, roughly 25% of them seen once. A further study also used this sample, focusing on T cells of mothers and their children.

What was sequenced was blood. The receptors shown here come from a boy aged 5-17 years in good health. Both conserved end residues are part of each CDR3. D genes are given only for firm matches. Clone size, where shown, is once, few, many, or a class for clones that have expanded.

CDR3 protein: CASSPGEALTDTQYF
CDR3 DNA: TGTGCCAGCAGCCCCGGTGAGGCGCTCACAGATACGCAGTATTTT
D gene: -
J gene: TRBJ2-3
clone size: -
V gene: TRBV3-1
CDR3 length: 15

CDR3 protein: CSAEGPRKTTHYGYTF
CDR3 DNA: TGCAGTGCGGAGGGACCGCGCAAAACAACTCACTATGGCTACACCTTC
D gene: -
J gene: TRBJ1-2
clone size: -
V gene: TRBV20-1
CDR3 length: 16

CDR3 protein: CASSLVIGVETQYF
CDR3 DNA: TGTGCCAGCAGCTTAGTTATAGGTGTGGAGACCCAGTACTTT
D gene: -
J gene: TRBJ2-3
clone size: -
V gene: TRBV7-9
CDR3 length: 14

CDR3 protein: CATSRVKGVNEKLFF
CDR3 DNA: TGTGCCACCAGCAGAGTAAAGGGGGTCAATGAAAAACTGTTTTTT
D gene: -
J gene: TRBJ1-4
clone size: few
V gene: TRBV15
CDR3 length: 15

CDR3 protein: CASSQGPTNTGELFF
CDR3 DNA: TGCGCCAGCAGCCAGGGGCCCACCAACACCGGGGAGCTGTTTTTT
D gene: -
J gene: TRBJ2-2
clone size: -
V gene: TRBV5-1
CDR3 length: 15

CDR3 protein: CSAIGTSSYEQYF
CDR3 DNA: TGCAGTGCTATTGGGACTAGCTCCTACGAGCAGTACTTC
D gene: TRBD2
J gene: TRBJ2-7
clone size: few
V gene: TRBV20-1
CDR3 length: 13

CDR3 protein: CASRPRGKAGANEQYF
CDR3 DNA: TGTGCCAGCAGACCGCGGGGGAAAGCGGGAGCGAACGAGCAGTACTTC
D gene: TRBD2
J gene: TRBJ2-7
clone size: few
V gene: TRBV6-2/TRBV6-3
CDR3 length: 16

CDR3 protein: CASSSMSRDRVQYF
CDR3 DNA: TGTGCCAGCAGTTCCATGTCCCGGGACAGGGTCCAGTACTTC
D gene: TRBD1
J gene: TRBJ2-5
clone size: -
V gene: TRBV6-5
CDR3 length: 14

CDR3 protein: CASSLVAGKEETQYF
CDR3 DNA: TGCGCCAGCAGCTTGGTAGCGGGGAAGGAAGAGACCCAGTACTTC
D gene: TRBD2
J gene: TRBJ2-5
clone size: few
V gene: TRBV5-1
CDR3 length: 15

CDR3 protein: CASSRRGVLGETQYF
CDR3 DNA: TGTGCCAGCAGCCGCCGGGGGGTCTTGGGGGAGACCCAGTACTTC
D gene: TRBD2
J gene: TRBJ2-5
clone size: -
V gene: TRBV6-2/TRBV6-3
CDR3 length: 15

CDR3 protein: CASSQSPLRDEQFF
CDR3 DNA: TGTGCCAGCAGCCAGTCGCCGTTAAGAGATGAGCAGTTCTTC
D gene: -
J gene: TRBJ2-1
clone size: -
V gene: TRBV3-1
CDR3 length: 14

CDR3 protein: CASSSGYSRGRNTEAFF
CDR3 DNA: TGTGCCAGCAGCTCAGGGTACAGCCGGGGGCGGAACACTGAAGCTTTCTTT
D gene: -
J gene: TRBJ1-1
clone size: -
V gene: TRBV7-6
CDR3 length: 17

CDR3 protein: CASRDRVTYNEQFF
CDR3 DNA: TGCGCCAGCAGAGACAGGGTAACCTACAATGAGCAGTTCTTC
D gene: TRBD1
J gene: TRBJ2-1
clone size: few
V gene: TRBV5-1
CDR3 length: 14

CDR3 protein: CSARDLRQGSGYNEQFF
CDR3 DNA: TGCAGTGCTAGAGACCTAAGGCAGGGGAGTGGGTACAATGAGCAGTTCTTC
D gene: -
J gene: TRBJ2-1
clone size: few
V gene: TRBV20-1
CDR3 length: 17

CDR3 protein: CSVEAAGRDGYTF
CDR3 DNA: TGCAGCGTTGAAGCGGCGGGACGGGATGGCTACACCTTC
D gene: -
J gene: TRBJ1-2
clone size: once
V gene: TRBV29-1
CDR3 length: 13

CDR3 protein: CASRPGQFNEKLFF
CDR3 DNA: TGCGCCAGCAGGCCTGGACAGTTTAATGAAAAACTGTTTTTT
D gene: -
J gene: TRBJ1-4
clone size: -
V gene: TRBV10-2
CDR3 length: 14

CDR3 protein: CASSLSTGTTYNEQFF
CDR3 DNA: TGCGCCAGCAGCTTGTCTACCGGGACAACTTACAATGAGCAGTTCTTC
D gene: -
J gene: TRBJ2-1
clone size: -
V gene: TRBV5-1
CDR3 length: 16

CDR3 protein: CASSLNPSGGAGNTIYF
CDR3 DNA: TGTGCCAGCAGCTTAAACCCCTCAGGAGGGGCTGGAAACACCATATATTTT
D gene: -
J gene: TRBJ1-3
clone size: -
V gene: TRBV7-3
CDR3 length: 17

CDR3 protein: CASSLYAGTEKLFF
CDR3 DNA: TGTGCCAGCAGTTTATATGCGGGGACTGAAAAACTGTTTTTT
D gene: -
J gene: TRBJ1-4
clone size: -
V gene: TRBV27
CDR3 length: 14

CDR3 protein: CASSPAGRYEKLFF
CDR3 DNA: TGTGCCAGCAGTCCCGCGGGAAGGTACGAAAAACTGTTTTTT
D gene: -
J gene: TRBJ1-4
clone size: many
V gene: TRBV27
CDR3 length: 14

CDR3 protein: CASSQDERPQETQYF
CDR3 DNA: TGTGCCAGCAGCCAAGATGAGAGACCCCAAGAGACCCAGTACTTC
D gene: -
J gene: TRBJ2-5
clone size: few
V gene: TRBV3-1
CDR3 length: 15

CDR3 protein: CASSEERRETQYF
CDR3 DNA: TGTGCCAGCAGTGAAGAGCGACGGGAGACCCAGTACTTC
D gene: -
J gene: TRBJ2-5
clone size: -
V gene: TRBV6-1
CDR3 length: 13

CDR3 protein: CATEETSDRGEQYF
CDR3 DNA: TGCGCCACCGAAGAAACGAGTGACAGGGGCGAGCAGTACTTC
D gene: TRBD1
J gene: TRBJ2-7
clone size: few
V gene: TRBV10-2
CDR3 length: 14

CDR3 protein: CASSLAVGRTGELFF
CDR3 DNA: TGTGCCAGCAGCTTAGCGGTGGGAAGGACCGGGGAGCTGTTTTTT
D gene: -
J gene: TRBJ2-2
clone size: -
V gene: TRBV11-2
CDR3 length: 15

CDR3 protein: CSAGLETQYF
CDR3 DNA: TGCAGCGCCGGTTTGGAGACCCAGTACTTC
D gene: -
J gene: TRBJ2-5
clone size: -
V gene: TRBV29-1
CDR3 length: 10

CDR3 protein: CASSLSHRGAYEQYF
CDR3 DNA: TGTGCCAGCAGCTTGAGTCATCGGGGAGCTTACGAGCAGTACTTC
D gene: -
J gene: TRBJ2-7
clone size: few
V gene: TRBV7-2
CDR3 length: 15

CDR3 protein: CASSSRVFQETQYF
CDR3 DNA: TGTGCCAGCAGCTCAAGGGTGTTCCAAGAGACCCAGTACTTC
D gene: -
J gene: TRBJ2-5
clone size: few
V gene: TRBV11-2
CDR3 length: 14

CDR3 protein: CASNTALSYEQYF
CDR3 DNA: TGTGCCAGCAACACAGCTCTCTCCTACGAGCAGTACTTC
D gene: -
J gene: TRBJ2-7
clone size: few
V gene: TRBV28
CDR3 length: 13

CDR3 protein: CASSLGEYNEQFF
CDR3 DNA: TGTGCCAGCAGCTTGGGGGAGTACAATGAGCAGTTCTTC
D gene: -
J gene: TRBJ2-1
clone size: few
V gene: TRBV5-5
CDR3 length: 13

CDR3 protein: CSARGVGRETQYF
CDR3 DNA: TGCAGTGCTAGAGGGGTGGGGAGAGAGACCCAGTACTTC
D gene: -
J gene: TRBJ2-5
clone size: -
V gene: TRBV20-1
CDR3 length: 13

CDR3 protein: CASSLLGQGPINIQYF
CDR3 DNA: TGTGCCAGCAGTTTATTGGGGCAGGGCCCAATTAACATTCAGTACTTC
D gene: -
J gene: TRBJ2-4
clone size: -
V gene: TRBV27
CDR3 length: 16

CDR3 protein: CASSATSGGSLNEQFF
CDR3 DNA: TGTGCCAGCAGCGCCACTAGCGGGGGGTCCCTCAATGAGCAGTTCTTC
D gene: TRBD2
J gene: TRBJ2-1
clone size: few
V gene: TRBV7-9
CDR3 length: 16

CDR3 protein: CATSGNTQETQYF
CDR3 DNA: TGTGCCACCAGTGGGAATACTCAAGAGACCCAGTACTTC
D gene: -
J gene: TRBJ2-5
clone size: -
V gene: TRBV24-1
CDR3 length: 13

CDR3 protein: CASSLNGPGQGTDTQYF
CDR3 DNA: TGTGCCAGCAGCTTAAATGGACCGGGACAGGGGACAGATACGCAGTATTTT
D gene: TRBD1
J gene: TRBJ2-3
clone size: few
V gene: TRBV7-9
CDR3 length: 17

CDR3 protein: CSAKPGQRETQYF
CDR3 DNA: TGCAGTGCTAAACCGGGACAGAGGGAGACCCAGTACTTC
D gene: TRBD1
J gene: TRBJ2-5
clone size: few
V gene: TRBV20-1
CDR3 length: 13

CDR3 protein: CSAFSGGTDTQYF
CDR3 DNA: TGCAGTGCTTTTAGCGGGGGCACAGATACGCAGTATTTT
D gene: TRBD2
J gene: TRBJ2-3
clone size: -
V gene: TRBV20-1
CDR3 length: 13

CDR3 protein: CASSPLLHSGANVLTF
CDR3 DNA: TGTGCCAGCAGCCCACTACTCCACTCTGGGGCCAACGTCCTGACTTTC
D gene: -
J gene: TRBJ2-6
clone size: -
V gene: TRBV7-2
CDR3 length: 16

CDR3 protein: CASRDPGVEQYF
CDR3 DNA: TGTGCCAGCAGGGACCCAGGGGTCGAGCAGTACTTC
D gene: -
J gene: TRBJ2-7
clone size: few
V gene: TRBV6-5
CDR3 length: 12

CDR3 protein: CAIRRQDRRAYEQYF
CDR3 DNA: TGTGCCATCAGGCGTCAGGATCGGAGGGCGTACGAGCAGTACTTC
D gene: -
J gene: TRBJ2-7
clone size: few
V gene: TRBV10-3
CDR3 length: 15

CDR3 protein: CASSSDLPGTQYF
CDR3 DNA: TGTGCCAGCAGCTCCGACCTGCCCGGGACCCAGTACTTC
D gene: -
J gene: TRBJ2-5
clone size: -
V gene: TRBV11-2
CDR3 length: 13

CDR3 protein: CASSYEDGINEKLFF
CDR3 DNA: TGTGCCAGCAGTTACGAGGACGGGATAAATGAAAAACTGTTTTTT
D gene: -
J gene: TRBJ1-4
clone size: few
V gene: TRBV6-5
CDR3 length: 15

CDR3 protein: CASSLEAGHTNEKLFF
CDR3 DNA: TGTGCCAGCAGCTTAGAGGCCGGACATACTAATGAAAAACTGTTTTTT
D gene: -
J gene: TRBJ1-4
clone size: few
V gene: TRBV7-6
CDR3 length: 16

CDR3 protein: CASSPGVTPREEEQYF
CDR3 DNA: TGTGCCAGCAGCCCTGGGGTCACTCCCCGGGAAGAAGAGCAGTACTTC
D gene: -
J gene: TRBJ2-5
clone size: -
V gene: TRBV7-2
CDR3 length: 16

CDR3 protein: CAISESGRETQYF
CDR3 DNA: TGTGCCATCAGTGAGTCTGGCCGGGAGACCCAGTACTTC
D gene: -
J gene: TRBJ2-5
clone size: many
V gene: TRBV10-3
CDR3 length: 13

CDR3 protein: CASSLDRIAYEQYF
CDR3 DNA: TGTGCCAGCAGTTTGGACAGGATTGCCTACGAGCAGTACTTC
D gene: TRBD1
J gene: TRBJ2-7
clone size: -
V gene: TRBV27
CDR3 length: 14

CDR3 protein: CAWSVGTGGFETQYF
CDR3 DNA: TGTGCCTGGAGTGTGGGGACAGGGGGCTTTGAGACCCAGTACTTC
D gene: TRBD1
J gene: TRBJ2-5
clone size: -
V gene: TRBV30
CDR3 length: 15

CDR3 protein: CASSEWSGELFF
CDR3 DNA: TGCGCCAGCAGTGAGTGGTCCGGGGAGCTGTTTTTT
D gene: -
J gene: TRBJ2-2
clone size: few
V gene: TRBV10-1
CDR3 length: 12

CDR3 protein: CASSGWGGTEAFF
CDR3 DNA: TGTGCCAGCAGCGGGTGGGGGGGCACTGAAGCTTTCTTT
D gene: -
J gene: TRBJ1-1
clone size: few
V gene: TRBV11-2
CDR3 length: 13

CDR3 protein: CASGEYNEQFF
CDR3 DNA: TGTGCCAGCGGGGAGTACAATGAGCAGTTCTTC
D gene: -
J gene: TRBJ2-1
clone size: -
V gene: TRBV2
CDR3 length: 11

CDR3 protein: CATRRVGHGYTF
CDR3 DNA: TGTGCCACCAGAAGGGTAGGGCATGGCTACACCTTC
D gene: -
J gene: TRBJ1-2
clone size: -
V gene: TRBV15
CDR3 length: 12

CDR3 protein: CASTPGASGLRGQFF
CDR3 DNA: TGTGCCAGCACCCCCGGGGCTAGCGGCCTACGGGGGCAGTTCTTC
D gene: TRBD2
J gene: TRBJ2-1
clone size: -
V gene: TRBV12-3/TRBV12-4
CDR3 length: 15